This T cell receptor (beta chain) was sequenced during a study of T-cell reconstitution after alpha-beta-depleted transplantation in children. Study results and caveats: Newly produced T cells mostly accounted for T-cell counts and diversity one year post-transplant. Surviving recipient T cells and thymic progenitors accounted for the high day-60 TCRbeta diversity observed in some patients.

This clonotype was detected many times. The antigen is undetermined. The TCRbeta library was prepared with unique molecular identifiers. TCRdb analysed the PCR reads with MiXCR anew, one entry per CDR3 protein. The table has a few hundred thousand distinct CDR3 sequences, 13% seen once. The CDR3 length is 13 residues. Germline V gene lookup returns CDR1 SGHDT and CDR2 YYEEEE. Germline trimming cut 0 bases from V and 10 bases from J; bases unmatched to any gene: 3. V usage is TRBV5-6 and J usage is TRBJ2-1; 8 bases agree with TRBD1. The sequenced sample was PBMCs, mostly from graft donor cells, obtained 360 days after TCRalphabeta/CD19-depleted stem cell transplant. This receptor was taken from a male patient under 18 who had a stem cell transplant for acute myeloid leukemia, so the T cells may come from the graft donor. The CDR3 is CASSLGRTGEQFF. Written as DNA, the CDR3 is TGTGCCAGCAGCTTGGGAAGGACAGGGGAGCAGTTCTTC.